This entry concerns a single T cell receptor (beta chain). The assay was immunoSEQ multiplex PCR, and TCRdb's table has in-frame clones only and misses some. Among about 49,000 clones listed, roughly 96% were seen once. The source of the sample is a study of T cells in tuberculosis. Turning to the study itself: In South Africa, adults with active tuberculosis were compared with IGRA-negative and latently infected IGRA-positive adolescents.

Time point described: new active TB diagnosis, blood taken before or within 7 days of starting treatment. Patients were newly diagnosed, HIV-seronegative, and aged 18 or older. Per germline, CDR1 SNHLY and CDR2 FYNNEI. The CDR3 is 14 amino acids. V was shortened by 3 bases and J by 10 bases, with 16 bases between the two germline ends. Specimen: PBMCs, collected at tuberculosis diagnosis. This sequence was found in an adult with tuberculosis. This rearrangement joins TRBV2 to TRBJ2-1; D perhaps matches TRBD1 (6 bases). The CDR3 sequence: CASSDLGVGGEQFF. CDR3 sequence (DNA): TGTGCCAGCAGTGATTTAGGGGTTGGGGGCGAGCAGTTCTTC.